The rows below give T cell receptor beta chains drawn from one sample of a study of T cell responses to AZD1222 COVID-19 vaccine. Only in-frame clones appear in the TCRdb table, and some are missing; sequencing was by immunoSEQ multiplex PCR. The repertoire holds about 150,000 clones, with 80% to 90% as singletons. Material: peripheral blood, obtained on day 0 of AZD1222 vaccination. These receptors were taken from an adult in good health. Each CDR3 is given with its conserved first and last residue. The order of the fields is CDR3 DNA, CDR3 protein, V gene, CDR3 length, D gene, clone size, J gene. A D gene is named only where the DNA matches it firmly. The size of a clone is reported for some rows only, either as once, few or many, or as a class for expanded clones.

CDR3 DNA: TGTGCCATCAGTGCCGGAGGGGGGGACACTGAAGCTTTCTTT
CDR3 protein: CAISAGGGDTEAFF
V gene: TRBV10-3
CDR3 length: 14
D gene: -
clone size: -
J gene: TRBJ1-1

CDR3 DNA: TGTGCCAGCAGCCCCCGGGGCGGTGCGGAAAATGAGCAGTTCTTC
CDR3 protein: CASSPRGGAENEQFF
V gene: TRBV9
CDR3 length: 15
D gene: -
clone size: -
J gene: TRBJ2-1

CDR3 DNA: TGCAGCGTTGAAGGCGGCTGGGGAGATACGCAGTATTTT
CDR3 protein: CSVEGGWGDTQYF
V gene: TRBV29-1
CDR3 length: 13
D gene: -
clone size: -
J gene: TRBJ2-3

CDR3 DNA: TGCGCCAGCTCCGGGGGAGACAACACCCCCCACGAGCAGTACTTC
CDR3 protein: CASSGGDNTPHEQYF
V gene: TRBV5-1
CDR3 length: 15
D gene: -
clone size: -
J gene: TRBJ2-7

CDR3 DNA: TGTGCCAGCAGCCGCGCCGGGACAGCATATGGCTACACCTTC
CDR3 protein: CASSRAGTAYGYTF
V gene: TRBV5-6
CDR3 length: 14
D gene: TRBD1
clone size: -
J gene: TRBJ1-2

CDR3 DNA: TGTGCCAGCAAAGTCAGGAGACCCCCCTTGAACACTGAAGCTTTCTTT
CDR3 protein: CASKVRRPPLNTEAFF
V gene: TRBV21-1
CDR3 length: 16
D gene: -
clone size: -
J gene: TRBJ1-1

CDR3 DNA: TGTGCCAGTAGTACCACCGTCCCGAACACTGAAGCTTTCTTT
CDR3 protein: CASSTTVPNTEAFF
V gene: TRBV19
CDR3 length: 14
D gene: -
clone size: -
J gene: TRBJ1-1

CDR3 DNA: TGTGCCAGCAGTTACGCCATTCCTCAAGAGACCCAGTACTTC
CDR3 protein: CASSYAIPQETQYF
V gene: TRBV6-2/TRBV6-3
CDR3 length: 14
D gene: -
clone size: -
J gene: TRBJ2-5

CDR3 DNA: TGTGCCAGCAGAGTTAGGACAGGGGCATCCTACGAGCAGTACTTC
CDR3 protein: CASRVRTGASYEQYF
V gene: TRBV28
CDR3 length: 15
D gene: TRBD1
clone size: -
J gene: TRBJ2-7

CDR3 DNA: TGTGCCAGCAGGGCCCAGGGGGCTGGGGCCAACGTCCTGACTTTC
CDR3 protein: CASRAQGAGANVLTF
V gene: TRBV3-1/TRBV3-2
CDR3 length: 15
D gene: TRBD1
clone size: -
J gene: TRBJ2-6

CDR3 DNA: TGTGCCAGCAGACGGGGACAGCTGCAAGAGACCCAGTACTTC
CDR3 protein: CASRRGQLQETQYF
V gene: TRBV6-5
CDR3 length: 14
D gene: TRBD1
clone size: -
J gene: TRBJ2-5

CDR3 DNA: TGTGCCAGCAGCGGAACGGACAGGAGTGGATACACCTTC
CDR3 protein: CASSGTDRSGYTF
V gene: TRBV7-9
CDR3 length: 13
D gene: TRBD1
clone size: -
J gene: TRBJ1-2

CDR3 DNA: TGTGCCAGCAGTGAAGAGGGGCAGAGCAATCAGCCCCAGCATTTT
CDR3 protein: CASSEEGQSNQPQHF
V gene: TRBV2
CDR3 length: 15
D gene: -
clone size: -
J gene: TRBJ1-5

CDR3 DNA: TGTGCCAGCTCACGACGGACTAGCGGGAGTTTAAATGAGCAGTTCTTC
CDR3 protein: CASSRRTSGSLNEQFF
V gene: TRBV18
CDR3 length: 16
D gene: TRBD2
clone size: few
J gene: TRBJ2-1

CDR3 DNA: TGTGCCAGCAGCCCCACTGGGACACTCGGAGGGGAGACCCAGTACTTC
CDR3 protein: CASSPTGTLGGETQYF
V gene: TRBV11-3
CDR3 length: 16
D gene: -
clone size: -
J gene: TRBJ2-5

CDR3 DNA: TGTGCCAGCAACTACGGGGGCGCCGGATTGGATACGCAGTATTTT
CDR3 protein: CASNYGGAGLDTQYF
V gene: TRBV7-9
CDR3 length: 15
D gene: -
clone size: -
J gene: TRBJ2-3

CDR3 DNA: TGTGCCAGTAGCTGGGGAGACGCCTACAATGAGCAGTTCTTC
CDR3 protein: CASSWGDAYNEQFF
V gene: TRBV19
CDR3 length: 14
D gene: -
clone size: -
J gene: TRBJ2-1

CDR3 DNA: TGCAGCGTTGAACGGCAGGGCGATGGCTACACCTTC
CDR3 protein: CSVERQGDGYTF
V gene: TRBV29-1
CDR3 length: 12
D gene: -
clone size: -
J gene: TRBJ1-2

CDR3 DNA: TGTGCCAGCAGTCCTGGGGGGACTTGGGGAGAGACCCAGTACTTC
CDR3 protein: CASSPGGTWGETQYF
V gene: TRBV28
CDR3 length: 15
D gene: -
clone size: -
J gene: TRBJ2-5

CDR3 DNA: TGTGCCAGCAGCCCCTTCGTGACCGATACGCAGTATTTT
CDR3 protein: CASSPFVTDTQYF
V gene: TRBV9
CDR3 length: 13
D gene: -
clone size: -
J gene: TRBJ2-3

CDR3 DNA: TGCGCCAGCAGCCATACCATAGCGGGAGGGTACAATGAGCAGTTCTTC
CDR3 protein: CASSHTIAGGYNEQFF
V gene: TRBV4-3
CDR3 length: 16
D gene: TRBD2
clone size: -
J gene: TRBJ2-1

CDR3 DNA: TGCGCCAGCAGCCCCCAGCGGGTGGCGCGGTACCAGTACTTC
CDR3 protein: CASSPQRVARYQYF
V gene: TRBV4-1
CDR3 length: 14
D gene: -
clone size: -
J gene: TRBJ2-7

CDR3 DNA: TGCGCCAGCAGCTTGGCAGGGAGGAACACTGAAGCTTTCTTT
CDR3 protein: CASSLAGRNTEAFF
V gene: TRBV5-1
CDR3 length: 14
D gene: -
clone size: once
J gene: TRBJ1-1

CDR3 DNA: TGTGCCACCAGCAGAGATAAAACCGGGATCCTCACAGATACGCAGTATTTT
CDR3 protein: CATSRDKTGILTDTQYF
V gene: TRBV15
CDR3 length: 17
D gene: -
clone size: -
J gene: TRBJ2-3

CDR3 DNA: TGTGCCAGCGGGGACCCCAATCAGCCCCAGCATTTT
CDR3 protein: CASGDPNQPQHF
V gene: TRBV6-5
CDR3 length: 12
D gene: -
clone size: -
J gene: TRBJ1-5

CDR3 DNA: TGTGCCAGCAGCTCAGCCCCGGGACAGAGCACAGATACGCAGTATTTT
CDR3 protein: CASSSAPGQSTDTQYF
V gene: TRBV7-9
CDR3 length: 16
D gene: TRBD1
clone size: -
J gene: TRBJ2-3

CDR3 DNA: TGTGCCAGCAGCCAGGGACAACCCAATCAGCCCCAGCATTTT
CDR3 protein: CASSQGQPNQPQHF
V gene: TRBV7-9
CDR3 length: 14
D gene: -
clone size: -
J gene: TRBJ1-5